This T cell receptor beta chain was recovered during a study of cytomegalovirus exposure and HLA in healthy donors. Study-wide results and limits: Common viral pathogens seemed, in a later analysis, to connect with several of the most significant clusters. Highly shared sequence variants in one cluster were likely a sequencing artifact. Relative to equally common others, HLA-associated TCR beta chains showed greater clonal expansion in a later analysis.

Amplification used 60 Vbeta primers and 13 Jbeta primers. Clones were read by immunoSEQ multiplex PCR, and TCRdb kept only the in-frame ones, dropping some. The sample holds more than 85,000 clones, roughly 73% seen once. About this clone: Its antigen is currently unknown.

CDR1 is SGHVS, CDR2 FQNEAQ, per germline. The V and J ends lost 5 bases and 0 bases respectively, with 14 bases between them. The CDR3 contains 15 residues. V is TRBV7-8 and J is TRBJ2-7; maybe TRBD2 (6 bases). Material for sequencing was PBMCs. This TCR derives from a middle-aged woman in good health and CMV-seropositive. The CDR3 DNA follows: TGTGCCAGCAGCACCCGTCGGGGGAGCTCCTACGAGCAGTACTTC. Translation gives CASSTRRGSSYEQYF.